This paragraph covers one T cell receptor (beta chain) sequence. The antigen is not known. The sample carries other DNA sequences with the same CDR3. This CDR3 region has 13 residues. Germline V CDR1 and CDR2: MNHEY, SVGAGI. After removal of 8 bases from V and 3 bases from J, the junction contained 5 bases not matched to a gene. The data derive from a study of Ad26.COV2.S vaccination and SARS-CoV-2 variants. Background on the study: In the study, Ad26.COV2.S was injected intramuscularly once, or twice 56 days apart.

The table came from immunoSEQ multiplex PCR; TCRdb's copy has only in-frame clones and leaves some out. The table includes about 680,000 clones, 89% detected once. Findings and limits, study-wide: Researchers cautioned that TCR breadth and depth analyses may have underestimated total T cell responses.

Treatment: some 20 received Ad26.COV2.S at low or high dose, single or two shots; about 5 received placebo; per-sample allocation not given. The investigators took samples on day 63 after the first vaccine or placebo injection. The vaccine delivered Wuhan-strain SARS-CoV-2 spike through an Ad26 vector. The starting material was peripheral blood, obtained in a trial of Ad26.COV2.S vaccine versus placebo. The sequence was collected from a person aged 18-65 years who received the Ad26.COV2.S COVID-19 vaccine or a placebo. The rearrangement joins TRBV6-5 to TRBJ2-7, with 9 bases identical to TRBD1. CDR3 nucleotide sequence: TGTGCCAGCTCTCGGACAGGGGTCTACGAGCAGTACTTC. This translates into CASSRTGVYEQYF.